These 4 T cell receptor beta chains share one sample of origin, sequenced in a study of T-cell memory formation after mild COVID-19. TCRdb analysed the 5' RACE reads with MiXCR anew, one entry per CDR3 protein. The sample carries approximately 190,000 distinct CDR3 sequences, 15% to 20% recorded once. The sequenced sample was PBMCs or a T cell subset sorted from them (not recorded which). Receptor source: an adult woman who had mild COVID-19 (a few samples of this study predate the infection). Cell type and time point are not known.

The CDR3 reads CASRKGQADKQPQHF. The CDR3 DNA reads TGTGCCAGCAGAAAAGGACAGGCGGACAAACAGCCCCAGCATTTT. V is TRBV12-3 or TRBV12-4 and J is TRBJ1-5, with TRBD1 matching over 7 bases. The CDR3 contains 15 residues. The V segment lost 6 bases and the J segment 7 bases; nucleotides outside the gene matches: 12.

This clonotype was seen a few times. This chain joins TRBV5-1 and TRBJ2-1, with a weak D call TRBD1 (5 bases). Germline CDR1 reads SGHRS; CDR2 reads YFSETQ. This CDR3 region has 16 residues. Deletions cut 0 bases from V and 6 bases from J, with 16 bases between. DNA of the CDR3: TGCGCCAGCAGCTTGGTAGGGCAGGGCGGCATCAATGAGCAGTTCTTC. Translating gives CASSLVGQGGINEQFF. The complete variable domain, with remaining parts taken from reference TRBV5-1 and TRBJ2-1, reads KAGVTQTPRYLIKTRGQQVTLSCSPISGHRSVSWYQQTPGQGLQFLFEYFSETQRNKGNFPGRFSGRQFSNSRSEMNVSTLELGDSALYLCASSLVGQGGINEQFFGPGTRLTVL.

V and J are TRBV7-9 and TRBJ2-1; 7 positions agree with TRBD2. The CDR3 has 15 residues. The germline V gene has CDR1 SEHNR and CDR2 FQNEAQ (reference sequence). With V trimmed by 6 bases and J by 5 bases, 10 bases remained unmatched. The CDR3 is CASSRWSSGNNEQFF. CDR3 bases: TGTGCCAGCAGTCGGTGGTCTAGCGGCAACAATGAGCAGTTCTTC.

Only a few counts were recorded for this clonotype. The chain joins TRBV5-1 to TRBJ1-1; D is undetermined. The germline V and J ends were trimmed by 2 bases and 4 bases, with 9 bases remaining between them. Germline CDR1 reads SGHRS; CDR2 reads YFSETQ. This CDR3 comprises 13 residues. DNA of the CDR3: TGCGCCAGCAGCTTTTGGGCCCCCACTGAAGCTTTCTTT. As protein: CASSFWAPTEAFF.